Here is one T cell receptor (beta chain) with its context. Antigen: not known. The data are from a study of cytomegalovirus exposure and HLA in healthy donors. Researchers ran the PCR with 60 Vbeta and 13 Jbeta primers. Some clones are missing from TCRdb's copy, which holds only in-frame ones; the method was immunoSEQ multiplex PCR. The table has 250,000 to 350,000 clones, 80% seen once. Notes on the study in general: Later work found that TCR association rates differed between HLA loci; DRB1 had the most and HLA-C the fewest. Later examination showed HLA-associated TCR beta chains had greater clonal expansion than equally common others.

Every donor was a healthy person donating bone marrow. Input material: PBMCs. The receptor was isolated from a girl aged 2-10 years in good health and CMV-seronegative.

This CDR3 is CSVVLWTRHYGYTF. The CDR3 DNA sequence: TGCAGCGTTGTTCTGTGGACAAGGCACTATGGCTACACCTTC. The chain carries TRBV29-1 and TRBJ1-2, with D possibly being TRBD1 (5 bases). Deletions cut 4 bases from V and 3 bases from J, with 15 bases between. This CDR3 region has 14 residues. Germline loops: CDR1 SQVTM, CDR2 ANQGSEA.